The next 5 T cell receptor beta chains were all read from a single sample in a study of radiotherapy plus CTLA-4 blockade in lung cancer. Sequencing used immunoSEQ multiplex PCR; TCRdb keeps in-frame clones, though not all of them. The table shows tens of thousands of clones, with roughly 85% occurring only once. The material sequenced was peripheral blood, taken from a patient treated with radiotherapy plus ipilimumab. All receptors derive from a human donor with non-small cell lung cancer who had a complete response to radiotherapy plus ipilimumab.

The gene calls are TRBV7-2 and TRBJ1-2; D perhaps matches TRBD1 (6 bases). Germline V gene lookup returns CDR1 SGHTA and CDR2 FQGNSA. This CDR3 is 13 amino acids long. Trimming pared 4 bases from V and 5 bases from J, leaving 11 bases between. The CDR3 DNA sequence: TGTGCCAGCAGCTCGACAGGAGATTATGGCTACACCTTC. This sequence encodes CASSSTGDYGYTF.

The gene calls are TRBV11-2 and TRBJ2-7, with D perhaps TRBD1 or TRBD2 (5 bases each). Germline V gene data show CDR1 as SGHAT and CDR2 as FQNNGV. This CDR3 is 13 amino acids long. Deletions cut 6 bases from V and 3 bases from J, with 12 bases between. This CDR3 is CASSWDGGYEQYF. CDR3 coding DNA: TGTGCCAGCAGTTGGGACGGCGGCTACGAGCAGTACTTC.

This chain uses TRBV27 with TRBJ2-3, with D possibly matching TRBD1 (6 bases). The length of the CDR3 is 15 residues. Looked up from germline, CDR1 is MNHEY and CDR2 is SMNVEV (reference sequence). Trimming shortened V by 5 bases and J by 4 bases, and 16 bases separated the two germline ends. The CDR3: CASSPGRGRADTQYF. The CDR3 nucleotides read TGTGCCAGCAGTCCGGGCAGGGGCAGGGCAGATACGCAGTATTTT.

The chain links TRBV6-5 to TRBJ2-7, with D tentatively TRBD2 (6 bases). Per the germline V gene, CDR1 is MNHEY and CDR2 is SVGAGI. V shed 2 bases and J shed 10 bases, with 18 bases lying between them. CDR3 size: 14 residues. The CDR3 sequence is CASSYSREAPSQYV. The CDR3 coding sequence is TGTGCCAGCAGTTACAGCAGGGAGGCCCCTTCCCAGTACGTC.

The J gene is TRBJ1-2, the V gene TRBV19; D call uncertain. The CDR3 extends over 15 amino acids. V gave up 3 bases and J gave up 1 base, with 12 bases separating them. Germline CDR1 and CDR2: LNHDA and SQIVND (reference sequence). The CDR3 bases are TGTGCCAGTAGTATCGCATGGGGAAATAACTATGGCTACACCTTC. It specifies CASSIAWGNNYGYTF.